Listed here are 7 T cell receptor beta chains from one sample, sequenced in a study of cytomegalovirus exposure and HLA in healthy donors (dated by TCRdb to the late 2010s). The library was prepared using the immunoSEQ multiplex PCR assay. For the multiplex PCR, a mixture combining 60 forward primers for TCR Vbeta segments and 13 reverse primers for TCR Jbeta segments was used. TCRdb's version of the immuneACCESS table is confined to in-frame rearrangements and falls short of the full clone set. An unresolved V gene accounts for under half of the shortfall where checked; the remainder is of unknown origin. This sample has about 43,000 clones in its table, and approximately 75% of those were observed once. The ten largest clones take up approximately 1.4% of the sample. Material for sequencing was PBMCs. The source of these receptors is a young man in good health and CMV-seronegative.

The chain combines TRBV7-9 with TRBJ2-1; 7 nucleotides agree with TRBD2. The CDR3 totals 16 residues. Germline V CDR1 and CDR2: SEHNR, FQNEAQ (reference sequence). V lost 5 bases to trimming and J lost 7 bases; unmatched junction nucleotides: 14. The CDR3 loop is CASSPEGLAVGNEQFF. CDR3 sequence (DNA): TGTGCCAGCAGCCCTGAGGGTCTAGCGGTGGGAAATGAGCAGTTCTTC.

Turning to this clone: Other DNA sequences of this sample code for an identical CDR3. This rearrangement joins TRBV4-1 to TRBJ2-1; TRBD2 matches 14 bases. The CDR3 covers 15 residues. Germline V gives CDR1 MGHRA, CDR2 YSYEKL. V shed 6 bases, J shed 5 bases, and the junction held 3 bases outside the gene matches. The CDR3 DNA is TGCGCCAGCAGGCTGGGACTAGCGGGAGACAATGAGCAGTTCTTC. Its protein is CASRLGLAGDNEQFF.

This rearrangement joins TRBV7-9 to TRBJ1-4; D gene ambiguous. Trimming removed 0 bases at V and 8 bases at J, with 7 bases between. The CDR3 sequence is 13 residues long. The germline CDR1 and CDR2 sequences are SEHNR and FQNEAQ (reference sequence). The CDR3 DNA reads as TGTGCCAGCAGCTTAGCGCCGGGAGAAAAACTGTTTTTT. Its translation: CASSLAPGEKLFF.

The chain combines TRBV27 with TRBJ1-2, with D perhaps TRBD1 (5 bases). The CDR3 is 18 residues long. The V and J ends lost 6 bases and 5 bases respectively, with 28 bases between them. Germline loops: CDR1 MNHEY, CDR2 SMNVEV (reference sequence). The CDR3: CASRRDSPYGRISYGYTF. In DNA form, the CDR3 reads TGTGCCAGCAGGAGAGACAGCCCCTACGGGAGAATTTCATATGGCTACACCTTC.

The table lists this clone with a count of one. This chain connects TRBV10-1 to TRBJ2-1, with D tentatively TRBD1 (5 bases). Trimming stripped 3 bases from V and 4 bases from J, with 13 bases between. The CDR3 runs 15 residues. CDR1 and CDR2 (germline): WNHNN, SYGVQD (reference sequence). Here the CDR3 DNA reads TGCGCCAGCAGTGACGAGGCAGGGCCTTACAATGAGCAGTTCTTC. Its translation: CASSDEAGPYNEQFF.

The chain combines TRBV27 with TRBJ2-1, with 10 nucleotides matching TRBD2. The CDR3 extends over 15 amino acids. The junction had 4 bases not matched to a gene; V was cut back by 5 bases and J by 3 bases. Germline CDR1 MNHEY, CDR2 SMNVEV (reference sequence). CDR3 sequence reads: CASSHRLAGYNEQFF. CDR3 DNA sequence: TGTGCCAGCAGTCACCGACTAGCGGGCTACAATGAGCAGTTCTTC.

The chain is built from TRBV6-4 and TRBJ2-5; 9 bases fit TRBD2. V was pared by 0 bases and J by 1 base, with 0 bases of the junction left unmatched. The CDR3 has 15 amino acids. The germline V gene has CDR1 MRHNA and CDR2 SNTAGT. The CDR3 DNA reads TGTGCCAGCAGTGACTCTAGCGGGAGCCAAGAGACCCAGTACTTC. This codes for CASSDSSGSQETQYF.